This T cell receptor (beta chain) emerged from a study of early T cells in non-severe SARS-CoV-2 infection. Study as a whole: Sequencing targeted bulk RNA from unsorted whole blood, leaving chains unpaired. Study-wide findings and caveats: CD4 and private specificities were missed by VDJdb matching, which favored anti-spike CD8 responses.

V shed 4 bases and J shed 5 bases, with 14 bases lying between them. Per germline, CDR1 WNHNN and CDR2 SYGVQD (reference sequence). This CDR3 has 14 residues. Notes on this clonotype: Its antigen is unknown.

Molecules of cDNA were individually given unique molecular identifiers that were attached to them. A single record per CDR3 protein comes from TCRdb applying MiXCR to the 5' RACE reads. This sample carries 55,000 to 70,000 distinct CDR3 sequences, less than 15% of them seen once, and the ten largest clones take around 1.7%. The sequenced sample consisted of whole blood. The gene calls are TRBV10-1 and TRBJ1-1; D is uncertain. This sequence was found in an adult who was a healthcare worker with PCR-confirmed SARS-CoV-2 infection or an uninfected control (not recorded which). The CDR3 DNA reads as TGCGCCAGCAGTGTGGGCTCGTTTGGGACTGAAGCTTTCTTT. This translates into CASSVGSFGTEAFF.